Listed below are T cell receptor beta chains from one sample, sequenced in a study of response to subunit inactivated influenza vaccine. From the RT-PCR reads, TCRdb called clonotypes with MiXCR, one entry per CDR3 protein. The table shows roughly 700,000 distinct CDR3 sequences, with over 11% occurring only once. Sample: PBMCs from blood, taken 14 to 15 days before vaccination. The receptor set was obtained from a man aged 45 to 65 who received an inactivated influenza vaccine. Each CDR3 is given with its conserved first and last residue. Fields, in order: V gene, D gene, CDR3 protein. The D gene is left open where the match is weak.

V: TRBV6-1; D: TRBD1; CDR3: CASSVGQGNEKLFF
V: TRBV29-1; D: .; CDR3: CSAGDPGVGEQYF
V: TRBV12-3/TRBV12-4; D: TRBD2; CDR3: CASSIAGGLYEQYF
V: TRBV12-3/TRBV12-4; D: .; CDR3: CASSLGEGGYTF
V: TRBV7-9; D: TRBD2; CDR3: CASTRLATDTQYF
V: TRBV12-3/TRBV12-4; D: .; CDR3: CASSNEGTTGELFF
V: TRBV19; D: TRBD1; CDR3: CASGIQGSSYEQYF
V: TRBV11-2; D: TRBD2; CDR3: CASSRLNPGLAGGVGGELFF
V: TRBV9; D: TRBD2; CDR3: CASSVTSGSGLYEQYF
V: TRBV20-1; D: .; CDR3: CSASQAAQNQPQHF
V: TRBV12-3/TRBV12-4; D: TRBD2; CDR3: CASTGLAGGRKYNEQFF
V: TRBV6-6; D: .; CDR3: CASSHERELFF
V: TRBV3-1; D: TRBD1; CDR3: CASSKTGLGYTF
V: TRBV2; D: TRBD1; CDR3: CASSARDRGTDTQYF
V: TRBV6-1; D: .; CDR3: CASSEFAVTGQPQHF
V: TRBV5-5; D: .; CDR3: CASSLDYYYEQYF
V: TRBV3-1; D: TRBD2; CDR3: CASSQVLAGGRQFF
V: TRBV12-5; D: TRBD2; CDR3: CASGPGLAVTDTQYF
V: TRBV15; D: .; CDR3: CATSRGSVYTEAFF
V: TRBV25-1; D: .; CDR3: CASRGGGGYNEQFF
V: TRBV12-3/TRBV12-4; D: .; CDR3: CASIKGTPRGETQYF
V: TRBV20-1; D: TRBD2; CDR3: CSARRTAGEETQYF
V: TRBV4-1; D: TRBD2; CDR3: CASSPDPSGGTDTQYF
V: TRBV20-1; D: .; CDR3: CSAREGSGGNEQFF
V: TRBV4-2; D: TRBD2; CDR3: CASSQVPLATSTDTQYF
V: TRBV20-1; D: .; CDR3: CSGEGVNIQYF
V: TRBV5-1; D: .; CDR3: CASSLDRAHSPLHF
V: TRBV12-3/TRBV12-4; D: .; CDR3: CASSFGAGELFF
V: TRBV10-3; D: .; CDR3: CAISAGFRANPGDTQYF
V: TRBV7-2; D: TRBD2; CDR3: CASSLEAGVSSYEQYF
V: TRBV9; D: TRBD2; CDR3: CASSVGGLASSGQYF